This T cell receptor beta chain was sequenced in a study of CXCR3-negative and CXCR3-positive naive CD8 T cells (dated by TCRdb to about 2019). About the study as a whole: In total, some 130 million TRB reads were obtained, corresponding to roughly 1.5 +/- 0.3 million reads per library. Data from about ten donors, pooled across two independent experiments, went into the diversity and physicochemical repertoire analyses. TRBV-TRBJ cluster analysis included naive subsets from roughly 5 donors and memory cells from 3 donors. Summary of the overall study and its limitations: Because surface CD5, which is linked to self-reactivity in mice, was comparable between the naive subsets, TCR interaction strength was also inferred from the physicochemical properties of TRB CDR3s. Compared with CXCR3-negative naive cells, CXCR3-positive naive cells had TRB CDR3s with higher hydrophobicity (lower Kidera factor 4), lower energy, and higher strength and volume indices. Within the same donor, TRBV-TRBJ usage looked similar between naive CXCR3-negative and CXCR3-positive cells, but memory cells had distinct patterns. Repertoire diversity was comparably high in both naive subsets but much lower in memory CD8+ T cells. CXCR3 expression partially decreased after cryopreservation, so most assays used freshly isolated PBMCs.

Sequencing was performed on a NextSeq 550. The Human TCR Profiling Kit (MiLaboratory) was used to make UMI-labeled 5' RACE TRB cDNA libraries. cDNA synthesis used the entire amount of extracted RNA, and PCR amplification then used the entire amount of cDNA produced. Libraries were prepared in parallel with an identical number of PCR cycles. The paper's processing steps were these. About 50,000 +/- 9,200 unique UMI-labeled TRB cDNA molecules per library were extracted with MIGEC and MiXCR, with at least two reads per UMI required. An average of approximately 40,000 +/- 10,000 functional in-frame TRB CDR3 nucleotide clonotypes without stop codons was found per library. After downsampling to 5000 UMI-labeled TRB molecules per sample, diversity metrics, including normalized Shannon-Wiener and Chao1, were computed in VDJtools. VDJtools was used to calculate clonotype-size-weighted physicochemical properties of the central five CDR3 residues, namely interaction energy, strength, volume and Kidera factor 4. TCRdb reprocessed the reads and lists each CDR3 protein sequence as a single entry, with no DNA. The V and J calls, along with clone size, are taken from TCRdb and not from the paper's own processing. The sample table records around 56,000 distinct CDR3 sequences. The ten largest clones add up to about 0.43% of the sample.

From the cysteine up to the phenylalanine, the CDR3 has a length of 15 residues. The entry carries no DNA sequence. The germline V gene provides CDR1 MGHDK and CDR2 SYGVNS. A word on this clonotype: The target of this receptor is not known.

For every CD8+ T cell subset, a few hundred thousand cells were flow-sorted straight into RLT lysis buffer, and each subset was sorted in triplicate. To keep memory contaminants out, a stringent definition of naive CD8+ T cells was applied: CD45RO-CCR7+CD27+CD95-. Using standard density gradient centrifugation, peripheral blood mononuclear cells were isolated from buffy coats. A FACSAria III was used to flow-sort naive CXCR3-negative and CXCR3-positive CD8+ T cells. Total RNA was extracted from sorted cells with an RNeasy Mini Kit. The TCR comes from a human donor in good health. Some clones in this sample may be carry-over from other donors' samples. Sequenced input: naive CXCR3- CD8+ T cells from blood. In the paper's terms, the cell subset or site label means: CD45RO-CCR7+CD27+CD95- naive CD8+ T cells lacking CXCR3 (TNR3-). The chain joins TRBV25-1 to TRBJ2-5; TCRdb's D gene call, TRBD1, goes unchecked for lack of DNA. The CDR3 has the sequence CASSDRDRERETQYF.